This T cell receptor beta chain appears in the sequencing data of a study of long-term antiretroviral therapy in people with HIV (dated by TCRdb to between 2021 and 2022). Concerning the study at large: Collection of the earliest samples took place about a decade ahead of the 2015 WHO recommendation for immediate ART, at a time when ART was typically delayed until CD4 counts fell. A retrospective serial study tested whether ART initiation and durable HIV suppression were associated with changes in peripheral blood TRB repertoire composition and diversity. From fewer than 35 adults with confirmed HIV infection, the cohort provided under 250 cryopreserved PBMC samples, gathered serially across a mean of about six years (range 1-12). Of the approximately 30 participants with HIV, roughly twelve were female. No cross-contamination during QIAcube processing turned up in test extractions that ran a monoclonal T-cell line alongside 30 to 40 polyclonal samples. Findings and caveats that apply to the study as a whole: HIV repertoires had narrower CDR3 length ranges than controls, and the network structure suggested an antigen-experienced repertoire that shifted only slightly toward naive after ART. Expanded TRB clones identified before ART initiation dominated the repertoire at all time points, although this dominance fluctuated and declined in many PLHIV after ART. Because PBMC availability was limited, only the TCR beta chain was sequenced, with no alpha chain pairing. Inferences about post-ART repertoire changes are limited because no data were available on ART adherence, viral resistance or therapy changes. A significant increase in TRB diversity was found to be associated with ART initiation, although TRB diversity was observed to remain significantly below that of transplant donor controls even after long-term ART. Because cell numbers in pre-ART samples were limited, unsorted PBMC were profiled instead of sorted CD4+ and CD8+ T cells. Samples dated from the mid-2000s to the late 2010s, and the ART regimens used may be less effective than current ones.

Sequencing of the TRB variable region was done with the immunoSEQ hsTCRB v3.0 assay at survey level resolution. The targeted TRB sequencing depth was about 40,000-55,000 T-cell genomes per sample. An Illumina MiSeq with a v3 150-cycle kit was used to sequence the pooled TRB libraries. Concerning the study's data processing: Analysis of repertoires was carried out in R inside a reproducible Nextflow workflow spanning QC, data transformation and analysis. LymphoSeq2, an R package for exploring AIRR-Seq data, was used to implement custom analyses. After excluding a handful of samples that yielded fewer than 5000 total TRB sequences, 150 to 200 HIV repertoires remained for analysis. Among the 180 to 200 HIV repertoires that were kept, some 61 were collected before ART initiation and roughly 130 were collected after ART initiation. Repertoires were downsampled to 5000 TRB nucleotide sequences, with summary statistics averaged over 100 downsampling iterations. Only TRB sequences with CDR3 regions of at least seven amino acids were retained for analysis. A Shannon entropy-derived clonality score and the Gini coefficient were used to measure diversity. In repertoire networks, the top 5000 CDR3 amino acid sequences were linked whenever an edit distance of one separated two sequences. For TRB CDR3 amino acid sequences, GLIPH2 was used to predict antigen specificity groups and MHC restriction. Known CMV, EBV, HIV or tissue antigen associations were flagged by matching CDR3 amino acid sequences against VDJdb and McPAS-TCR. Pre-ART, post-ART and control groups were compared with Wilcoxon signed-rank tests and Holm-Bonferroni correction. TCRdb stores this immuneACCESS table with in-frame sequences only. Part of the clones is absent; in the studies checked, under half of the shortfall reflects unresolved V genes, and no reason is known for the rest. The V and J calls and the clone size are those of that table, but D and trimming were determined from the DNA. The sample table holds some 22,000 clones, of which about four fifths were seen once. The biggest ten clones account for around 20% of the sample.

Cut back by 8 bases and 0 bases, the V and J ends lie 7 bases apart. There are 12 amino acids in the CDR3, from cysteine to phenylalanine inclusive. This entry keeps only the CDR3 DNA: 36 bases, framed from base 1. Looking up the germline V gene yields CDR1 MDHEN and CDR2 SYDVKM. As regards this clone: The target of this receptor is not known. The sample holds no much larger clone one base away, and base qualities are not on file.

To be included, a participant needed at least one PBMC sample from before ART initiation plus at least two post-ART samples. Treatment was received in the United States of America by all participants with HIV. Before DNA extraction, cryopreserved samples of about 1-10 million PBMC were thawed and washed. At the time of the earliest PBMC sample, participants with HIV were aged between roughly 20 and 55 years. PBMC samples from each participant spanned 1-4 timepoints before ART initiation and 2-8 timepoints after ART initiation, with a median of 7 samples. Serial HIV viral load, CD4+ T-cell count, ART history and demographic data were obtained for every participant. A Qiagen kit on a QIAcube was used to extract genomic DNA from unsorted PBMC, with samples processed in batches of 12.

The chain was built from TRBV28 and TRBJ1-1; no D gene can be assigned with confidence. The receptor's source is a man aged 45 to 65 with HIV. This specimen consisted of unsorted PBMCs, obtained 0.4 years after starting antiretroviral therapy. The DNA sequence is given as TGTGCCAGCGGTTCAGTGAACACTGAAGCTTTCTTT. Its translation is CASGSVNTEAFF. Full variable domain (CDR3 extended with the reference TRBV28 and TRBJ1-1 proteins): DVKVTQSSRYLVKRTGEKVFLECVQDMDHENMFWYRQDPGLGLRLIYFSYDVKMKEKGDIPEGYSVSREKKERFSLILESASTNQTSMYLCASGSVNTEAFFGQGTRLTVV.